One and the same sample provided the 17 T cell receptor beta chains below, sequenced in a study of cytomegalovirus exposure and HLA in healthy donors. The PCR employed 60 Vbeta primers together with 13 Jbeta primers. Clones were read by immunoSEQ multiplex PCR, and TCRdb kept only the in-frame ones, dropping some. The data show 50,000 or so clones, and the top ten clones hold roughly 2.1%. Sequencing used PBMCs. The source is a woman aged 18 to 35 in good health and CMV-seronegative.

The rearrangement joins TRBV20-1 to TRBJ2-7; maybe TRBD1 (6 bases). This CDR3 spans 11 amino acids. Trimming shortened V by 3 bases and J by 6 bases, and 9 bases separated the two germline ends. CDR1 and CDR2 from the germline V gene are DFQATT and SNEGSKA (reference sequence). The CDR3 DNA is TGCAGTGCTAGGAGAGGGGGCGAGCAGTACTTC. Amino acid sequence: CSARRGGEQYF.

This chain connects TRBV7-8 to TRBJ2-7, with a tentative D call TRBD1 (5 bases). The CDR3 has 15 amino acids. Germline CDR1 is SGHVS and CDR2 is FQNEAQ. V was trimmed by 5 bases and J by 2 bases, leaving 16 bases between them. CDR3 bases: TGTGCCAGCAGCCCACGACGACAGCGACCCTACGAGCAGTACTTC. This gives the protein CASSPRRQRPYEQYF.

Regarding this clone: The germline gene is not matched at one end of the junction; a read error may be the cause. This chain links TRBV7-8 with TRBJ1-6, with TRBD1 identical over 7 bases. The CDR3 has 15 amino acids. Looked up from germline, CDR1 is SGHVS and CDR2 is FQNEAQ. The CDR3 coding sequence is TGTGCCAGCAGCCTAGCGGGACAGTTAGATTCACCCCTCCACTTT. It encodes CASSLAGQLDSPLHF.

This sequence joins TRBV7-3 and TRBJ2-1; TRBD2 aligns across 8 bases. This CDR3 is 15 amino acids long. Germline CDR1 SGHTA, CDR2 FQGTGA. J was trimmed by 7 bases and V by 5 bases; bases with no gene match: 10. CDR3 nucleotides: TGTGCCAGCAGCCCTAGACTAGCGAGCAAGAATGAGCAGTTCTTC. This encodes CASSPRLASKNEQFF.

The CDR3 sequence: CASSPFAVETGNTIYF. DNA of the CDR3: TGTGCCAGCTCACCATTCGCGGTAGAAACTGGAAACACCATATATTTT. The V call is TRBV18, the J call TRBJ1-3, with D hard to call. The V gene's germline CDR1 is KGHSH and CDR2 LQKENI. V dropped 2 bases and J dropped 2 bases, with 13 bases sitting between them. The CDR3 is 16 amino acids.

A note on this clone: At the DNA level, this CDR3 is encoded by other sequences in the same sample as well. V and J are TRBV30 and TRBJ1-1; D is uncertain. This CDR3 is 13 amino acids long. In germline, CDR1 is GTSNPN, CDR2 SVGIG (reference sequence). V lost 7 bases to trimming and J lost 1 base, with 13 bases between them. CDR3 residues: CALERGSNTEAFF. For the CDR3, the DNA is TGTGCCTTGGAACGAGGATCGAACACTGAAGCTTTCTTT.

The chain recombines TRBV6-5 with TRBJ1-2; the D is unclear. CDR3 length: 13 residues. Per the germline V gene, CDR1 is MNHEY and CDR2 is SVGAGI. V gave up 6 bases and J gave up 6 bases, with 14 bases separating them. CDR3 DNA sequence: TGTGCCAGCAGCACCTCGGTCGGGGATGGCTACACCTTC. Amino acids: CASSTSVGDGYTF.

To note about this clone: A read error may produce the germline difference seen at one junction end. V is TRBV9 and J is TRBJ1-2, with D perhaps TRBD1 (6 bases). This CDR3 has 11 amino acids. CDR1 and CDR2 from the germline V gene are SGDLS and YYNGEE. Here the CDR3 reads CASSSTGMSSF. CDR3 nucleotides: TGTGCCAGCAGTTCTACAGGGATGTCAAGCTTC.

The gene calls are TRBV7-3 and TRBJ2-1, with 7 bases that match TRBD2. V shed 0 bases, J shed 4 bases, and the junction held 3 bases outside the gene matches. The CDR3 sequence is 15 residues long. Germline CDR1 and CDR2: SGHTA and FQGTGA. CDR3 sequence (DNA): TGTGCCAGCAGCTTAACCGGGGGGAAATACAATGAGCAGTTCTTC. Its translation is CASSLTGGKYNEQFF.

The chain couples TRBV7-2 to TRBJ2-4, with 8 bases matching TRBD1. The CDR3 length is 14 residues. Trimming cost V 5 bases and J 6 bases; bases outside gene matches: 6. Germline lookup yields CDR1 SGHTA and CDR2 FQGNSA. CDR3: CASSQRQGLNIQYF. As DNA, the CDR3 is TGTGCCAGCAGCCAACGACAGGGGCTAAACATTCAGTACTTC. Supplemented by reference TRBV7-2 and TRBJ2-4, the full variable domain reads GAGVSQSPSNKVTEKGKDVELRCDPISGHTALYWYRQSLGQGLEFLIYFQGNSAPDKSGLPSDRFSAERTGGSVSTLTIQRTQQEDSAVYLCASSQRQGLNIQYFGAGTRLSVL.

The V and J genes are TRBV9 and TRBJ1-6; tentative D call: TRBD1 (5 bases). The CDR3 is made up of 16 amino acids. Germline V gene data show CDR1 as SGDLS and CDR2 as YYNGEE. With 3 bases removed from V and 4 bases from J, the gap between germline ends came to 14 bases. The CDR3 region has the DNA TGTGCCAGCAGCGCCGTCGGGGGGGGATATAATTCACCCCTCCACTTT. Its translation is CASSAVGGGYNSPLHF.

The V call is TRBV19, the J call TRBJ1-1; perhaps TRBD1 as D (6 bases). This CDR3 has 16 amino acids. The germline CDR1 and CDR2 sequences are LNHDA and SQIVND (reference sequence). V lost 5 bases, J lost 5 bases, and 21 bases lay in between. The CDR3, as DNA: TGTGCCAGTAGTTTTCAGACAGGATCCTTTGGGACTGAAGCTTTCTTT. It yields the protein CASSFQTGSFGTEAFF. Based on the CDR3 plus reference TRBV19 and TRBJ1-1, the full variable domain is DGGITQSPKYLFRKEGQNVTLSCEQNLNHDAMYWYRQDPGQGLRLIYYSQIVNDFQKGDIAEGYSVSREKKESFPLTVTSAQKNPTAFYLCASSFQTGSFGTEAFFGQGTRLTVV.

The rearrangement links TRBV9 to TRBJ2-1; D might be TRBD2 (6 bases). Germline lookup yields CDR1 SGDLS and CDR2 YYNGEE. The germline V and J ends were trimmed by 2 bases and 0 bases, with 9 bases remaining between them. The CDR3 is 15 residues long. CDR3 in DNA: TGTGCCAGCAGCGTGGGTAGCGGCTCCTACAATGAGCAGTTCTTC. This encodes CASSVGSGSYNEQFF. Full variable domain (outside the CDR3, taken from reference TRBV9 and TRBJ2-1): DSGVTQTPKHLITATGQRVTLRCSPRSGDLSVYWYQQSLDQGLQFLIQYYNGEERAKGNILERFSAQQFPDLHSELNLSSLELGDSALYFCASSVGSGSYNEQFFGPGTRLTVL.

The V call is TRBV4-1, the J call TRBJ1-5, with D unclear. CDR1 is MGHRA and CDR2 is YSYEKL in the germline V gene. The CDR3 loop spans 13 amino acids. V lost 0 bases and J 7 bases, leaving 7 bases between the germline ends. CDR3 nucleotides: TGCGCCAGCAGCCAAGAACGAGCCCAGCCCCAGCATTTT. This gives the protein CASSQERAQPQHF.

The chain employs TRBV29-1 and TRBJ2-1; 9 bases fit TRBD2. This CDR3 spans 14 amino acids. Germline V lookup: CDR1 SQVTM, CDR2 ANQGSEA. J lost 0 bases, V lost 7 bases, and 4 bases had no gene match. CDR3 in DNA: TGCAGCGGCCAACTAGCGGGCTCCTACAATGAGCAGTTCTTC. It encodes CSGQLAGSYNEQFF.

The rearrangement links TRBV5-6 to TRBJ2-5, with 15 bases identical to TRBD2. The CDR3 loop spans 17 amino acids. Germline V gene sequence: CDR1 SGHDT, CDR2 YYEEEE. Germline trimming cut 0 bases from V and 2 bases from J; bases unmatched to any gene: 2. The CDR3, as DNA: TGTGCCAGCAGCTTGGCGGGACTAGCGGGGGGACAAGAGACCCAGTACTTC. Translated, it gives CASSLAGLAGGQETQYF. Full variable domain (missing parts from reference TRBV5-6 and TRBJ2-5): DAGVTQSPTHLIKTRGQQVTLRCSPKSGHDTVSWYQQALGQGPQFIFQYYEEEERQRGNFPDRFSGHQFPNYSSELNVNALLLGDSALYLCASSLAGLAGGQETQYFGPGTRLLVL.

The rearrangement links TRBV6-5 to TRBJ2-3, with 11 nucleotides matching TRBD2. The length of the CDR3 is 15 residues. With 2 bases clipped from V and 4 bases from J, the junction kept 2 bases outside the gene matches. Germline assignment: CDR1 MNHEY and CDR2 SVGAGI. The CDR3 spells CASSYTSGSPDTQYF. CDR3 sequence (DNA): TGTGCCAGCAGTTACACTAGCGGGAGCCCAGATACGCAGTATTTT.